This T cell receptor beta chain was retrieved from a study of vaccination and CD4 T cells after COVID-19. Between the trimmed V and J ends, which lost 0 bases and 3 bases, there was a span of 12 bases. Germline CDR1 and CDR2: SQVTM and ANQGSEA. The CDR3 is 14 residues long. The assay that was used to sequence DNA from cultured CD4+ T cells was the Oncomine TCR Beta short-read assay. MiXCR, applied by TCRdb to the PCR reads, yields one record per CDR3 protein. The sample lists about 12,000 distinct CDR3 sequences; 45% to 55% were seen once. This clonotype was observed a few times. Its cognate antigen is unknown. Treatment in this sample: approximately nine-day PBMC culture with coronavirus spike peptide pools or control peptides (ViraFEST assay).

The clonotype comes from a human donor who had recovered from COVID-19. Sequenced: CD4+ T cells from blood, cultured in vitro. The V and J genes are TRBV29-1 and TRBJ2-7, with D unresolved. The CDR3 DNA reads TGCAGCGTTGAAGAGGTAGGGCGCTACTACGAGCAGTACTTC. Translating gives CSVEEVGRYYEQYF.